This TCR beta chain was captured by sequencing in a study of identical twins. Study-level points and caveats: Memory repertoires showed no such pattern, whereas abundant cord blood beta clonotypes carried fewer insertions. Zero-insertion findings could be partly confounded by invariant cells (MAIT and iNKT cells).

A single record per CDR3 protein comes from TCRdb applying MiXCR to the 5' RACE reads. The table has some 660,000 distinct CDR3 sequences, 8.6% seen once. Only healthy Caucasians were included as donors. Concerning this clonotype itself: Its matching antigen is unknown.

This CDR3 region has 12 residues. CDR1 and CDR2 (germline): LGHDT, YNNKEL (reference sequence). Trimming took off 5 bases at V and 4 bases at J, with 8 bases between the two ends. The same data also contributed to another study, on yellow fever vaccine responses in identical twins. That work states: Reportedly, the T cell response mounted by twins to vaccine seemed partly convergent, partly personalized.

This TCR was sampled from a woman aged 18-35 years in good health. The sample was PBMCs. This chain uses TRBV3-1 with TRBJ1-2, with D unclear. In nucleotides, the CDR3 is TGTGCCAGCAGCTCACAGATCTATGGCTACACCTTC. Encoded protein: CASSSQIYGYTF. Variable domain in full (rest from reference TRBV3-1 and TRBJ1-2): DTAVSQTPKYLVTQMGNDKSIKCEQNLGHDTMYWYKQDSKKFLKIMFSYNNKELIINETVPNRFSPKSPDKAHLNLHINSLELGDSAVYFCASSSQIYGYTFGSGTRLTVV.